This TCR beta chain appears in the sequencing data of a study of shared clonotypes between healthy human individuals. Method: immunoSEQ multiplex PCR; TCRdb's copy keeps in-frame clones and lacks some. Of around 2.1 million clones listed, about 92% are singletons. Naive CD8 isolation took CD45RO-negative cells positively selected for CCR7 and excluded terminally differentiated effector memory CD45RA+ cells. Germline V lookup: CDR1 LGHNA, CDR2 YNFKEQ. The CDR3 is 18 residues long. The V and J ends lost 4 bases and 2 bases, in that order; junction bases with no gene match: 15. The sequence was obtained from a man between 18 and 29 years old in good health. Some clones in this sample may be carry-over from other donors' samples. The chain uses TRBV4-2 and TRBJ2-7, with 9 nucleotides matching TRBD2. Source material: naive CD8+ T cells from PBMCs. CDR3 DNA: TGTGCCAGCAGCCCTCACCAGTCGCTAGCGGGAAGAACCTACGAGCAGTACTTC. Encoded protein: CASSPHQSLAGRTYEQYF.